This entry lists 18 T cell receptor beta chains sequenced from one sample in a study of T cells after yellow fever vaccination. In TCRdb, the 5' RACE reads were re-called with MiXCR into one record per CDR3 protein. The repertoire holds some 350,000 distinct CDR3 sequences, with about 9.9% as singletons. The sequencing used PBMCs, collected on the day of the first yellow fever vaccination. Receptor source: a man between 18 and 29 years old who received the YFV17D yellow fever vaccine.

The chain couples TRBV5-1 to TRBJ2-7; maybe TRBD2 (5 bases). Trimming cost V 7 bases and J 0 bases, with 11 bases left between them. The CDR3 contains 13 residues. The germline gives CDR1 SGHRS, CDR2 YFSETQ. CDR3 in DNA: TGCGCCAGCTCGGACGGGAACTCCTACGAGCAGTACTTC. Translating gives CASSDGNSYEQYF.

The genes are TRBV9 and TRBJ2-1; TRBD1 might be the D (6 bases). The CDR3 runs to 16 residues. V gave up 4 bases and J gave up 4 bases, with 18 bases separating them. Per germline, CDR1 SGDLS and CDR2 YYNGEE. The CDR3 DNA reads TGTGCCAGCAGCCCTAAGACAGGAGCCGATTACAATGAGCAGTTCTTC. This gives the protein CASSPKTGADYNEQFF.

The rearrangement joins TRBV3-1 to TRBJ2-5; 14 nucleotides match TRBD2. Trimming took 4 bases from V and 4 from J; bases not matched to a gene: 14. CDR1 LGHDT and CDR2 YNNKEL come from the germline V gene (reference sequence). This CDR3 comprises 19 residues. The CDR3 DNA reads TGTGCCAGCAGCCCGCTTCCGGGACTAGCGGGGGTCACGGGAGAGACCCAGTACTTC. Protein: CASSPLPGLAGVTGETQYF.

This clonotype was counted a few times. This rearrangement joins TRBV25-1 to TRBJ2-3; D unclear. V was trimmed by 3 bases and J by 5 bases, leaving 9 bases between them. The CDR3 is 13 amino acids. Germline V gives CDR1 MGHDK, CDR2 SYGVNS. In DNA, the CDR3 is TGTGCCAGCAGTGATTCCACCGGAGATACGCAGTATTTT. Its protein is CASSDSTGDTQYF.

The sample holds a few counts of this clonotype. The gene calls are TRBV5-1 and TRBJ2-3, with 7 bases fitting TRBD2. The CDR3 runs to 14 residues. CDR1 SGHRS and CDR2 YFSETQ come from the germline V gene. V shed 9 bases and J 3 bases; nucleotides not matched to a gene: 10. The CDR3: CATAGTGGTDTQYF. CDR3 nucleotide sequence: TGCGCCACTGCCGGGACCGGGGGGACAGATACGCAGTATTTT.

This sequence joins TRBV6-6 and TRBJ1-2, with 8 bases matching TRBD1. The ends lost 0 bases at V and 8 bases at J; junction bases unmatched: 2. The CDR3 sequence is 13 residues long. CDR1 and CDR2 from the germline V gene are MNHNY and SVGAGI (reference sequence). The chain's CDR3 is CASSYSQGAGYTF. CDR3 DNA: TGTGCCAGCAGTTACTCCCAGGGGGCAGGCTACACCTTC.

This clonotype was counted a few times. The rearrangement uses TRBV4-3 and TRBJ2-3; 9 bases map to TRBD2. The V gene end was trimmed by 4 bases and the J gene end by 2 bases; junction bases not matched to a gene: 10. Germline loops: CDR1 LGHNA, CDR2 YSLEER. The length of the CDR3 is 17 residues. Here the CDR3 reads CASSPEGAGGNTDTQYF. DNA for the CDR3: TGCGCCAGCAGCCCCGAAGGGGCGGGGGGGAACACAGATACGCAGTATTTT.

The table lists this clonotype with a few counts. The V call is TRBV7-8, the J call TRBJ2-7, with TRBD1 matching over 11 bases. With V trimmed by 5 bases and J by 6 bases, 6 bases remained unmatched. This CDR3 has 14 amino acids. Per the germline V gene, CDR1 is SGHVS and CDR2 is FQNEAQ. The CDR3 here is CASSKGTGGREQYV. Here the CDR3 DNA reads TGTGCCAGCAGCAAAGGGACAGGGGGGCGCGAGCAGTACGTC.

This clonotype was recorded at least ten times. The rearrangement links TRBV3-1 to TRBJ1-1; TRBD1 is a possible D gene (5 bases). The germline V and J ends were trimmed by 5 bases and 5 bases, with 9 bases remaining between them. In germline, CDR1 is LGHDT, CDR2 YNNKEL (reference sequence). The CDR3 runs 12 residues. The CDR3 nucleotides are TGTGCCAGCAGCTTGGGGGAAACTGAAGCTTTCTTT. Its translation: CASSLGETEAFF.

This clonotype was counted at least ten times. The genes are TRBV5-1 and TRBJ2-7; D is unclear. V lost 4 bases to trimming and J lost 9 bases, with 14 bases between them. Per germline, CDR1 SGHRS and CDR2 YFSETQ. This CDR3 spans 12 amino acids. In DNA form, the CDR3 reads TGCGCCAGCAGCCCAGGACCGAAGGGGCAGTACGTC. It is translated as CASSPGPKGQYV.

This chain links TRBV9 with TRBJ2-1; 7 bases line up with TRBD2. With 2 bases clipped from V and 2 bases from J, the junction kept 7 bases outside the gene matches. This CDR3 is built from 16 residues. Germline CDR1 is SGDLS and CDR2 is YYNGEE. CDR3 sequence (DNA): TGTGCCAGCAGCGTTGAGACTAGCTATCCCTACAATGAGCAGTTCTTC. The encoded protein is CASSVETSYPYNEQFF.

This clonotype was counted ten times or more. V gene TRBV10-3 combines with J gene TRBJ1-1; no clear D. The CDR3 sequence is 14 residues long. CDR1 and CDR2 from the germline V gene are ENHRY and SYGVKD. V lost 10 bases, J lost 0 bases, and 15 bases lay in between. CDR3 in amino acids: CATSVVLLNTEAFF. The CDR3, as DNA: TGTGCCACCTCGGTTGTATTGTTGAACACTGAAGCTTTCTTT.

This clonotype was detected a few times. The CDR3 nucleotides are TGTGCCAGCTCTCTTGTCGGGGGCACCTATAATTCACCCCTCCACTTT. It yields the protein CASSLVGGTYNSPLHF. This chain joins TRBV7-2 and TRBJ1-6, with a possible D match to TRBD1 (6 bases). Looked up from germline, CDR1 is SGHTA and CDR2 is FQGNSA. CDR3 size: 16 residues. Between the trimmed V and J ends, which lost 8 bases and 2 bases, there was a span of 16 bases.

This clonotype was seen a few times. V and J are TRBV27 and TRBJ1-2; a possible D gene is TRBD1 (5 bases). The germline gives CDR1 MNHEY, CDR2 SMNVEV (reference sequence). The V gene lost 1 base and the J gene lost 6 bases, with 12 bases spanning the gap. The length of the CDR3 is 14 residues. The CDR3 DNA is TGTGCCAGCAGTTTATTGGGCAGGGAAGATGGCTACACCTTC. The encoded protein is CASSLLGREDGYTF.

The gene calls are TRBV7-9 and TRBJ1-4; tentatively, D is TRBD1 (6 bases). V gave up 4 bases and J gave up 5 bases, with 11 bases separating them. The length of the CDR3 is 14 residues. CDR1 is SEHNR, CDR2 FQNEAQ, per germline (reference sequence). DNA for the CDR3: TGTGCCAGCAGCTCCGGACAGCTCAATGAAAAACTGTTTTTT. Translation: CASSSGQLNEKLFF.

The CDR3 is CAITRTDLSTDTQYF. Here the CDR3 DNA reads TGTGCCATCACTCGGACGGACCTGAGCACAGATACGCAGTATTTT. The chain recombines TRBV10-3 with TRBJ2-3; D ambiguous. Trimming removed 7 bases at V and 0 bases at J, with 14 bases between. This CDR3 is built from 15 residues. Germline CDR1 and CDR2: ENHRY and SYGVKD.

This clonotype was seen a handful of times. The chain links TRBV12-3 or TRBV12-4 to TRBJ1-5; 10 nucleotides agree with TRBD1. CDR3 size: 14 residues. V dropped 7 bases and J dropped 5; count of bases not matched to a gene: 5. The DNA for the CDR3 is TGTGCCAGCAAGGGACAGGGGATGCATCAGCCCCAGCATTTT. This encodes CASKGQGMHQPQHF.

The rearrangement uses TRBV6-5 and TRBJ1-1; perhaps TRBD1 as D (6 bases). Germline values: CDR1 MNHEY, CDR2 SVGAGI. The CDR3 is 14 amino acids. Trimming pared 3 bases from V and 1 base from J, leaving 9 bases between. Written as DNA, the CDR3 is TGTGCCAGCAGTTATCAGGGACAGAACACTGAAGCTTTCTTT. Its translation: CASSYQGQNTEAFF.